Sequencing of this TCR beta chain was carried out in a study of blood T cell repertoires in COVID-19. As for the study in general: Samples of COVID-19 (acute and convalescent) were obtained from the United States, Italy and Spain. PBMCs, B-cell-depleted T cells, or T cells were the source of the cDNA or gDNA that made up the material.

Study processing details: Estimation of nucleated cell counts was performed using reference gene primer amplification. TCRdb's table, derived via immunoSEQ multiplex PCR, lists solely in-frame clones and lacks some. From that table come the V and J calls and clone size; the DNA was used to work out D and trimming. The sample includes tens of thousands of clones, about 84% seen only once; the top ten take 7.2%. The sequenced sample was peripheral blood. This TCR came from a man in his 60s with acute or convalescent COVID-19.

The CDR3 protein is CASRLGIHRCRGANTGELFF. In DNA form, the CDR3 reads TGTGCAAGTCGCTTAGGTATCCATAGGTGTCGGGGGGCGAACACCGGGGAGCTGTTTTTT. The rearrangement links TRBV12-2 to TRBJ2-2; TRBD2, as called in the table, went unchecked against the DNA. TRBV12-2 is a known pseudogene. The CDR3 sequence is 20 residues long.